The following is a TCR beta chain sequence with its context. TCRdb passed the 5' RACE reads through MiXCR, listing each CDR3 protein once. The sample includes fewer than 90,000 distinct CDR3 sequences, 10% of them seen just once. The entry originates in a study of neurological immune-mediated disorders. Germline CDR1 and CDR2: SQVTM and ANQGSEA. J gave up 2 bases and V 4 bases, and 12 bases lay outside the gene matches. The CDR3 has 16 amino acids. The unsorted libraries originated from 2 million PBMCs kept at -80 C. The chain carries TRBV29-1 and TRBJ2-7, with TRBD2 identical over 9 bases. The clonotype comes from a middle-aged man in good health. Sequenced sample: PBMCs. CDR3 loop: CSVATTSGRGAYEQYF. The CDR3 DNA sequence: TGCAGCGTTGCCACGACTAGCGGCAGAGGAGCCTACGAGCAGTACTTC.